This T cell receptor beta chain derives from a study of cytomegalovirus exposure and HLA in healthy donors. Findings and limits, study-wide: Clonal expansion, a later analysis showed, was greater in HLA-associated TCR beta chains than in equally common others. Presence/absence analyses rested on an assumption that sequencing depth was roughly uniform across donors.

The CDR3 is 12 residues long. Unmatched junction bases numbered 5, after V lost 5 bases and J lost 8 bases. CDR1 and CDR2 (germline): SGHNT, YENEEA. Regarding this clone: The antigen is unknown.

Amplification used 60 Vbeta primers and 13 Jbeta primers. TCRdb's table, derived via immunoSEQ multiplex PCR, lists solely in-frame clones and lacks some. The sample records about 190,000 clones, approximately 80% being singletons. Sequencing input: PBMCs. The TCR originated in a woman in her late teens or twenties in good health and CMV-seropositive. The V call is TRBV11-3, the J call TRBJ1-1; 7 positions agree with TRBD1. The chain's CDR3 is CASSNRGQEAFF. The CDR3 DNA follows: TGTGCCAGCAGCAACAGGGGACAGGAAGCTTTCTTT.